The 21 T cell receptor beta chains below were found in one sample sequenced in a study of Graves' ophthalmopathy and Graves' hyperthyroidism. Amplification from RNA transcripts yielded the TCR beta CDR3 regions. The workflow started with a first-round RT-PCR run with HTBI primers and then moved on to a second-round multiplex PCR. TCRdb redid the calling of the multiplex PCR reads with MiXCR, one entry per CDR3 protein. The sample records over 450,000 distinct CDR3 sequences, approximately 15% being singletons. Sample: blood. These receptors were taken from a woman in her twenties or thirties with Graves' ophthalmopathy.

This clonotype was counted at least ten times. The chain carries TRBV5-1 and TRBJ1-2, with D uncertain. CDR1 is SGHRS, CDR2 YFSETQ, per germline. Trimming took 0 bases from V and 5 from J, leaving 14 bases between them. The CDR3 length is 15 residues. The CDR3 coding sequence is TGCGCCAGCAGCTTGGTGGGAGGAGGACTTTATGGCTACACCTTC. Encoded protein: CASSLVGGGLYGYTF.

This clonotype was recorded many times. The chain recombines TRBV29-1 with TRBJ1-2; D remains ambiguous. From germline, CDR1 is SQVTM and CDR2 ANQGSEA. The CDR3 runs to 12 residues. With 3 bases removed from V and 7 bases from J, the gap between germline ends came to 12 bases. CDR3 amino acids: CSVEAGSFGYTF. In DNA form, the CDR3 reads TGCAGCGTTGAGGCTGGGTCGTTTGGCTACACCTTC. Full variable domain (remainder filled in from reference TRBV29-1 and TRBJ1-2): SAVISQKPSRDICQRGTSLTIQCQVDSQVTMMFWYRQQPGQSLTLIATANQGSEATYESGFVIDKFPISRPNLTFSTLTVSNMSPEDSSIYLCSVEAGSFGYTFGSGTRLTVV.

This clonotype was seen a handful of times. This rearrangement joins TRBV4-2 to TRBJ2-7; 8 nucleotides agree with TRBD1. The germline V gene has CDR1 LGHNA and CDR2 YNFKEQ. The V segment lost 1 base and the J segment 5 bases; nucleotides outside the gene matches: 4. The CDR3 is 14 amino acids. The CDR3, as DNA: TGTGCCAGCAGCCAAGGGACAGGGAACCACGAGCAGTACTTC. It encodes CASSQGTGNHEQYF.

The chain recombines TRBV18 with TRBJ1-1; D gene unclear. CDR3 length: 14 amino acids. Looked up from germline, CDR1 is KGHSH and CDR2 is LQKENI. Trimming pared 6 bases from V and 4 bases from J, leaving 15 bases between. The CDR3 here is CASSLNRETTEAFF. CDR3 DNA sequence: TGTGCCAGCTCGCTCAATCGGGAAACCACTGAAGCTTTCTTT.

This clonotype was picked up many times. The chain joins TRBV10-3 to TRBJ2-7; D might be TRBD1 or TRBD2, each matching 6 bases. CDR3 length equals 15 residues. Germline V gene sequence: CDR1 ENHRY, CDR2 SYGVKD. V gave up 2 bases and J gave up 4 bases, with 15 bases separating them. The CDR3, as DNA: TGTGCCATCAGTGAGACCCAGGGGAGGCCATACGAGCAGTACTTC. Protein product: CAISETQGRPYEQYF.

This clonotype has at least ten counts. CDR3 region: CASSLVGASTDLSGNTIYF. In DNA form, the CDR3 reads TGTGCCAGCAGCCTCGTCGGCGCCTCGACTGATCTCTCTGGAAACACCATATATTTT. The chain uses TRBV6-2 or TRBV6-3 and TRBJ1-3, with D unclear. V lost 6 bases to trimming and J lost 0 bases, with 24 bases between them. Germline loops: CDR1 MNHEY, CDR2 SVGEGT. The CDR3 sequence is 19 residues long.

This clonotype was seen many times. The chain couples TRBV5-1 to TRBJ2-2; 7 nucleotides line up with TRBD1. The CDR3 contains 12 residues. Trimming took 6 bases from V and 6 from J; bases not matched to a gene: 2. Germline V lookup: CDR1 SGHRS, CDR2 YFSETQ. The CDR3 DNA sequence: TGCGCCAGCACAGGGGGTTCCGGGGAGCTGTTTTTT. Encoded protein: CASTGGSGELFF.

This clonotype was observed a few times. J is TRBJ1-5 and V is TRBV2, with TRBD1 as a possible D gene (5 bases). The CDR3 loop spans 15 amino acids. Per germline, CDR1 SNHLY and CDR2 FYNNEI. Deletions cut 6 bases from V and 0 bases from J, with 12 bases between. For the CDR3, the DNA is TGTGCCAGCAGCCAGACAGTTTTTAGCAATCAGCCCCAGCATTTT. This codes for CASSQTVFSNQPQHF.

In regard to this clonotype: A single base separates this from a much larger clone, so it may be a read error. The gene calls are TRBV3-1 and TRBJ1-5; D may be TRBD1 (5 bases). This CDR3 is built from 15 residues. Germline V gene sequence: CDR1 LGHDT, CDR2 YNNKEL (reference sequence). The CDR3 reads CACSQGGASNQPQHF. CDR3 DNA sequence: TGTGCCTGCAGCCAGGGAGGGGCGAGCAATCAGCCCCAGCATTTT.

This clonotype came up many times. The CDR3 coding sequence is TGTGCCAGCAGATCGACAGGGGGCGGGGGGAATCAGCCCCAGCATTTT. Translating it yields CASRSTGGGGNQPQHF. This chain uses TRBV6-1 with TRBJ1-5; 10 nucleotides match TRBD1. This CDR3 has 16 amino acids. The V gene's germline CDR1 is MNHNS and CDR2 SASEGT. V shed 6 bases, J shed 4 bases, and the junction held 9 bases outside the gene matches.

In this sample, this clonotype turned up many times. This sequence joins TRBV25-1 and TRBJ2-5, with 10 nucleotides matching TRBD1. Germline CDR1 reads MGHDK; CDR2 reads SYGVNS. With 5 bases clipped from V and 6 bases from J, the junction kept 6 bases outside the gene matches. The CDR3 has 14 residues. CDR3 sequence reads: CASSRTGGLKTQYF. For the CDR3, the DNA is TGTGCCAGCAGTAGGACAGGGGGTTTGAAGACCCAGTACTTC.

This clonotype was picked up many times. This chain joins TRBV11-3 and TRBJ1-2; D is perhaps TRBD1 (6 bases). CDR1 is SGHNT, CDR2 YENEEA, per germline. This CDR3 comprises 16 residues. Trimming took off 0 bases at V and 3 bases at J, with 14 bases between the two ends. Written as DNA, the CDR3 is TGTGCCAGCAGCTTAGAGGGCAGGGGAGGCCACTATGGCTACACCTTC. Translation gives CASSLEGRGGHYGYTF.

This clonotype occurred many times. The chain is built from TRBV28 and TRBJ2-7, with D tentatively TRBD1 (5 bases). The CDR3 consists of 17 residues. Trimming removed 5 bases at V and 2 bases at J, with 22 bases between. Germline CDR1 MDHEN, CDR2 SYDVKM. The CDR3 region is CASSPPSKRIRAYEQYF. CDR3 bases: TGTGCCAGCAGTCCACCGTCGAAGAGGATCAGGGCCTACGAGCAGTACTTC. The variable domain in full, with the rest retrieved from reference TRBV28 and TRBJ2-7, is DVKVTQSSRYLVKRTGEKVFLECVQDMDHENMFWYRQDPGLGLRLIYFSYDVKMKEKGDIPEGYSVSREKKERFSLILESASTNQTSMYLCASSPPSKRIRAYEQYFGPGTRLTVT.

A few counts support this clonotype. The V gene is TRBV28, the J gene TRBJ1-5, with D perhaps matching TRBD1 (6 bases). CDR3 size: 16 residues. In germline, CDR1 is MDHEN, CDR2 SYDVKM. With 3 bases removed from V and 0 bases from J, the gap between germline ends came to 12 bases. CDR3 bases: TGTGCCAGCAGTTTCGGACAGATCTATAGCAATCAGCCCCAGCATTTT. Its translation is CASSFGQIYSNQPQHF.

This clonotype was counted at least ten times. V usage is TRBV12-3 or TRBV12-4 and J usage is TRBJ1-1; no clear D gene. CDR3 size: 13 residues. The V and J ends lost 8 bases and 1 base respectively, with 11 bases between them. The CDR3 protein is CASRGAANTEAFF. The CDR3 region has the DNA TGTGCCAGCCGAGGTGCGGCGAACACTGAAGCTTTCTTT.

This clonotype came up many times. The rearrangement uses TRBV28 and TRBJ1-1, with a possible D match to TRBD1 (6 bases). The CDR3 runs 14 residues. Germline V gives CDR1 MDHEN, CDR2 SYDVKM. Trimming cost V 0 bases and J 6 bases, with 11 bases left between them. The CDR3 here is CASSLWGGLAEAFF. The CDR3, as DNA: TGTGCCAGCAGTTTATGGGGGGGCTTGGCTGAAGCTTTCTTT.

This clonotype was detected only once. The chain has TRBV6-5 and TRBJ2-5; 7 nucleotides line up with TRBD1. This CDR3 is built from 16 residues. Germline assignment: CDR1 MNHEY and CDR2 SVGAGI. V trimming: 6 bases; J trimming: 5 bases; junction bases outside the gene matches: 15. As DNA, the CDR3 is TGTGCCAGCAGCTCTCGACAGGGTCCCAAGTGGGAGACCCAGTACTTC. Translated: CASSSRQGPKWETQYF.

This clonotype was found many times. This chain links TRBV15 with TRBJ1-1; 8 bases map to TRBD1. The CDR3 contains 14 residues. Per germline, CDR1 LNHNV and CDR2 YYDKDF (reference sequence). The V gene end was trimmed by 6 bases and the J gene end by 4 bases; junction bases not matched to a gene: 7. CDR3 residues: CATRAGGWGTEAFF. Written as DNA, the CDR3 is TGTGCCACCAGGGCAGGGGGCTGGGGCACTGAAGCTTTCTTT.

The sample holds many counts of this clonotype. The chain is built from TRBV12-3 or TRBV12-4 and TRBJ2-7, with 10 nucleotides matching TRBD1. J was trimmed by 9 bases and V by 5 bases; bases with no gene match: 10. CDR3 length: 14 amino acids. CDR3: CASSRRDRGPGQYF. CDR3 nucleotides: TGTGCCAGCAGTCGCCGGGACAGGGGACCCGGGCAGTACTTC.

A remark on this clonotype: A single base separates this from a much larger clone, so it may be a read error. V usage is TRBV10-2 and J usage is TRBJ2-7; D is possibly TRBD1 (5 bases). Trimming took off 8 bases at V and 6 bases at J, with 14 bases between the two ends. CDR1 and CDR2 from the germline V gene are WSHSY and SAAADI. The CDR3 loop spans 12 amino acids. The CDR3 spells CASGHRSLEQYF. The CDR3 DNA reads TGCGCCAGCGGACATAGATCACTCGAGCAGTACTTC.

The chain joins TRBV4-1 to TRBJ1-4; maybe TRBD1 (6 bases). Trimming stripped 5 bases from V and 8 bases from J, with 24 bases between. The V gene's germline CDR1 is MGHRA and CDR2 YSYEKL. The CDR3 runs to 17 residues. CDR3 region: CASSLGGRGEFGEKLFF. The CDR3 DNA is TGCGCCAGCAGCTTGGGGGGCAGGGGAGAGTTTGGAGAAAAACTGTTTTTT.